This TCR beta chain was recovered during a study of T cells in localized non-small cell lung cancer. General study results and limits: In adjacent lung, a median around 50 of the top 100 tumor clones were found. Uninvolved adjacent lung showed peak T cell clonality, exceeding tumor.

The method was immunoSEQ multiplex PCR; TCRdb's version includes in-frame clones alone and lacks a portion of them. This sample has roughly 3,800 clones, with about 29% found just once. As for this clone: Its target is unknown.

The CDR3 contains 15 residues. Losses at the gene ends were 4 bases for V and 7 bases for J; bases not matched to a gene: 8. Germline assignment: CDR1 MGHDK and CDR2 SYGVNS. The receptor was isolated from a man aged 40 to 70 with stage I lung adenocarcinoma. The sample consisted of lung tumor tissue, taken before any cancer treatment. The chain combines TRBV25-1 with TRBJ1-4; TRBD1 matches 8 bases. CDR3 amino acids: CASSGYDRGLEKLFF. DNA for the CDR3: TGTGCCAGCAGTGGATATGACAGGGGCCTTGAAAAACTGTTTTTT.